A single sample gave rise to the 29 T cell receptor beta chains below, sequenced in a study of blood T cell repertoires in COVID-19. Repertoires were generated with immunoSEQ multiplex PCR, while TCRdb's copy carries only in-frame clones and drops some. Of 200,000 to 250,000 clones detected, 83% appear once; the ten largest clones hold over 4.5%. Sample: peripheral blood. These receptor sequences come from a human donor in a cohort sampled during active COVID-19.

The chain combines TRBV10-3 with TRBJ2-7; TRBD2 aligns across 9 bases. Germline V CDR1 and CDR2: ENHRY, SYGVKD. V was clipped by 3 bases and J by 1 base; unmatched bases: 13. The CDR3 is 18 residues long. Written as DNA, the CDR3 is TGTGCCATCAGTGATAAAGGTTTTAGCGGGAGACATTCCTACGAGCAGTACTTC. This translates into CAISDKGFSGRHSYEQYF.

The chain is built from TRBV6-4 and TRBJ2-3; D gene unclear. CDR3 length: 14 residues. Germline lookup yields CDR1 MRHNA and CDR2 SNTAGT. Trimming cost V 2 bases and J 1 base, with 7 bases left between them. CDR3 region: CASSDTLGTDTQYF. The CDR3 nucleotides read TGTGCCAGCAGTGACACTTTAGGCACAGATACGCAGTATTTT.

The rearrangement uses TRBV29-1 and TRBJ1-4; tentative D call: TRBD1 (5 bases). Trimming left V 4 bases short and J 8 bases short, with 11 bases between. There are 12 residues in the CDR3. The V gene's germline CDR1 is SQVTM and CDR2 ANQGSEA. CDR3 nucleotide sequence: TGCAGCGTTGGTGGGGAGGGGGAAAAACTGTTTTTT. Translation: CSVGGEGEKLFF.

The CDR3 DNA reads TGTGCCAGTAGTGTCGACTCAGGGAGGGGAGACACTGAAGCTTTCTTT. Amino acid sequence: CASSVDSGRGDTEAFF. V is TRBV19 and J is TRBJ1-1, with D perhaps matching TRBD1 (5 bases). With 5 bases removed from V and 3 bases from J, the gap between germline ends came to 19 bases. This CDR3 comprises 16 residues. CDR1 and CDR2 (germline): LNHDA, SQIVND (reference sequence).

Here the CDR3 reads CAIGQDSGNTIYF. The CDR3 DNA sequence: TGTGCCATCGGCCAGGACTCTGGAAACACCATATATTTT. V and J are TRBV10-3 and TRBJ1-3, with unresolved D. V dropped 8 bases and J dropped 0 bases, with 8 bases sitting between them. This CDR3 has 13 amino acids. In germline, CDR1 is ENHRY, CDR2 SYGVKD.

The rearrangement uses TRBV18 and TRBJ2-2; a possible D gene is TRBD2 (5 bases). Per the germline V gene, CDR1 is KGHSH and CDR2 is LQKENI. The CDR3 extends over 14 amino acids. V was cut by 8 bases and J by 2 bases, with 12 bases left in between. CDR3 sequence (DNA): TGTGCCAGCCCCCCTGGACTTAACACCGGGGAGCTGTTTTTT. Translating gives CASPPGLNTGELFF.

This chain joins TRBV27 and TRBJ2-7; D remains unclear. Trimming cost V 2 bases and J 3 bases, with 11 bases left between them. The CDR3 has 14 amino acids. The V gene's germline CDR1 is MNHEY and CDR2 SMNVEV (reference sequence). The CDR3: CASSLKRDDYEQYF. The CDR3, as DNA: TGTGCCAGCAGTTTAAAGCGAGATGACTACGAGCAGTACTTC.

The rearrangement joins TRBV11-3 to TRBJ2-3; a weak D match, TRBD1 (6 bases). Germline V gene sequence: CDR1 SGHNT, CDR2 YENEEA. The CDR3 runs to 13 residues. V was shortened by 5 bases and J by 4 bases, with 10 bases between the two germline ends. CDR3 protein: CASSADSSDTQYF. The CDR3 bases are TGTGCCAGCAGCGCGGACAGCTCAGATACGCAGTATTTT.

The chain joins TRBV5-6 to TRBJ2-2; 8 bases are shared with TRBD1. CDR3 size: 15 residues. CDR1 and CDR2 from the germline V gene are SGHDT and YYEEEE. The ends lost 4 bases at V and 1 base at J; junction bases unmatched: 3. CDR3 loop: CASSRGTGNTGELFF. CDR3 DNA sequence: TGTGCCAGCAGCCGGGGGACAGGGAACACCGGGGAGCTGTTTTTT.

The chain employs TRBV19 and TRBJ1-3; 7 bases agree with TRBD1. The CDR3 contains 16 residues. CDR1 LNHDA and CDR2 SQIVND come from the germline V gene (reference sequence). V was clipped by 7 bases and J by 0 bases; unmatched bases: 9. The CDR3 region is CASTQGDSSSGNTIYF. In DNA form, the CDR3 reads TGTGCCAGTACTCAAGGGGACAGCAGCTCTGGAAACACCATATATTTT.

The genes are TRBV5-6 and TRBJ2-7, with D possibly being TRBD2 (6 bases). Germline lookup yields CDR1 SGHDT and CDR2 YYEEEE. V lost 4 bases and J 5 bases, leaving 16 bases between the germline ends. The CDR3 length is 14 residues. The CDR3 nucleotides are TGTGCCAGCAGCCCCGGCAGACTAGGCCACGAGCAGTACTTC. Protein product: CASSPGRLGHEQYF. The variable domain in full, completed from reference TRBV5-6 and TRBJ2-7, reads DAGVTQSPTHLIKTRGQQVTLRCSPKSGHDTVSWYQQALGQGPQFIFQYYEEEERQRGNFPDRFSGHQFPNYSSELNVNALLLGDSALYLCASSPGRLGHEQYFGPGTRLTVT.

This chain uses TRBV28 with TRBJ1-2; D is unresolved. The CDR3 is made up of 14 amino acids. The ends were cut back, 2 bases at V and 1 base at J, with 8 bases in the middle. From germline, CDR1 is MDHEN and CDR2 SYDVKM. CDR3 in DNA: TGTGCCAGCAGTTTAGTTCCCCGTAACTATGGCTACACCTTC. This translates into CASSLVPRNYGYTF.

This chain uses TRBV19 with TRBJ2-6, with 10 bases lining up with TRBD2. The V gene's germline CDR1 is LNHDA and CDR2 SQIVND (reference sequence). The CDR3 sequence is 16 residues long. J gave up 0 bases and V 7 bases, and 3 bases lay outside the gene matches. CDR3 residues: CASTQRGGSGANVLTF. The CDR3 DNA reads TGTGCCAGTACCCAGCGGGGGGGCTCTGGGGCCAACGTCCTGACTTTC. The full variable domain, with the rest looked up from reference TRBV19 and TRBJ2-6, is DGGITQSPKYLFRKEGQNVTLSCEQNLNHDAMYWYRQDPGQGLRLIYYSQIVNDFQKGDIAEGYSVSREKKESFPLTVTSAQKNPTAFYLCASTQRGGSGANVLTFGAGSRLTVL.

This sequence joins TRBV14 and TRBJ1-5; the D is unclear. CDR3 length equals 15 residues. Trimming shortened V by 1 base and J by 1 base, and 8 bases separated the two germline ends. Germline V lookup: CDR1 SGHDN, CDR2 FVKESK. CDR3 residues: CASSQVTKSNQPQHF. CDR3 sequence (DNA): TGTGCCAGCAGCCAAGTAACAAAAAGCAATCAGCCCCAGCATTTT.

This clone showed up just once. This chain links TRBV4-1 with TRBJ2-1; 7 bases fit TRBD1. CDR1 and CDR2 from the germline V gene are MGHRA and YSYEKL. V was pared by 4 bases and J by 2 bases, with 8 bases of the junction left unmatched. CDR3 length: 16 amino acids. The CDR3 loop is CASSRPGQTPYNEQFF. The DNA for the CDR3 is TGCGCCAGCAGCCGACCGGGACAGACACCCTACAATGAGCAGTTCTTC.

CDR3 bases: TGTGCCAGCAGCCAAACCCGGTACGAGCAGTACTTC. The encoded protein is CASSQTRYEQYF. The chain is built from TRBV6-6 and TRBJ2-7; D gene uncertain. The CDR3 loop spans 12 amino acids. CDR1 and CDR2 from the germline V gene are MNHNY and SVGAGI (reference sequence). With 6 bases removed from V and 4 bases from J, the gap between germline ends came to 10 bases.

V usage is TRBV11-2 and J usage is TRBJ2-7; the D gene is possibly TRBD1 (6 bases). Germline V gene sequence: CDR1 SGHAT, CDR2 FQNNGV. This CDR3 is built from 17 residues. V shed 5 bases and J shed 0 bases, with 20 bases lying between them. The CDR3 DNA reads as TGTGCCAGCAGCACGAGATGGGGCCAGGGGAGCTCCTACGAGCAGTACTTC. It is translated as CASSTRWGQGSSYEQYF.

V gene TRBV6-2 or TRBV6-3 combines with J gene TRBJ1-2; 7 bases fit TRBD1. This CDR3 spans 15 amino acids. V lost 6 bases, J lost 2 bases, and 9 bases stayed unmatched. CDR1 and CDR2 (germline): MNHEY, SVGEGT. Written as DNA, the CDR3 is TGTGCCAGCAGCAAACCCGGGACAGCCAACTATGGCTACACCTTC. Translated, it gives CASSKPGTANYGYTF.

The V and J genes are TRBV6-4 and TRBJ2-2; TRBD2 agrees at 9 bases. The J segment lost 6 bases and the V segment lost 3 bases, leaving 5 bases of the junction unmatched. The CDR3 has 15 amino acids. Germline lookup yields CDR1 MRHNA and CDR2 SNTAGT. The CDR3 nucleotides are TGTGCCAGCAGTGAGAATAGCGGGAGCTCCGGGGAGCTGTTTTTT. Translated, it gives CASSENSGSSGELFF.

The rearrangement uses TRBV5-4 and TRBJ2-7; TRBD2 aligns across 9 bases. Germline CDR1 reads SGHNT; CDR2 reads YYREEE (reference sequence). The V segment lost 0 bases and the J segment 5 bases; nucleotides outside the gene matches: 6. The CDR3 has 15 amino acids. Here the CDR3 reads CASSLGGLAGNEQYF. The DNA of the CDR3 is TGTGCCAGCAGCTTGGGGGGGCTAGCGGGAAACGAGCAGTACTTC.

The chain links TRBV28 to TRBJ2-7, with 7 bases that match TRBD2. CDR3 length equals 18 residues. The V and J ends lost 2 bases and 0 bases, in that order; junction bases with no gene match: 13. Germline values: CDR1 MDHEN, CDR2 SYDVKM. In DNA, the CDR3 is TGTGCCAGCAGTTTACCGCGAGGGGAGGGAAGGGGCTCCTACGAGCAGTACTTC. It encodes CASSLPRGEGRGSYEQYF. Filled out from reference TRBV28 and TRBJ2-7, the complete variable domain reads DVKVTQSSRYLVKRTGEKVFLECVQDMDHENMFWYRQDPGLGLRLIYFSYDVKMKEKGDIPEGYSVSREKKERFSLILESASTNQTSMYLCASSLPRGEGRGSYEQYFGPGTRLTVT.

The rearrangement joins TRBV7-9 to TRBJ2-5; 7 nucleotides match TRBD2. Germline trimming cut 2 bases from V and 7 bases from J; bases unmatched to any gene: 7. Per the germline V gene, CDR1 is SEHNR and CDR2 is FQNEAQ (reference sequence). The CDR3 has 14 residues. The CDR3 is CASSLKWPGGTQYF. The CDR3 coding sequence is TGTGCCAGCAGCTTAAAGTGGCCGGGGGGGACCCAGTACTTC.

This clone was picked up many times. The V gene is TRBV28, the J gene TRBJ1-5, with 7 bases lining up with TRBD1. V trimming: 6 bases; J trimming: 0 bases; junction bases outside the gene matches: 8. The V gene's germline CDR1 is MDHEN and CDR2 SYDVKM. This CDR3 is 16 amino acids long. For the CDR3, the DNA is TGTGCCAGCAGGCCCACAGGGGTTTATAGCAATCAGCCCCAGCATTTT. This sequence encodes CASRPTGVYSNQPQHF.

This chain uses TRBV6-4 with TRBJ2-5; no clear D gene. Germline V gene data show CDR1 as MRHNA and CDR2 as SNTAGT. Trimming took off 3 bases at V and 1 base at J, with 6 bases between the two ends. The CDR3 length is 13 residues. The CDR3 bases are TGTGCCAGCAGTGAGCGCCCCCAAGAGACCCAGTACTTC. Protein sequence: CASSERPQETQYF.

The gene calls are TRBV5-1 and TRBJ2-1; a possible D gene is TRBD2 (7 bases). Germline V gene data show CDR1 as SGHRS and CDR2 as YFSETQ. V was cut by 2 bases and J by 9 bases, with 15 bases left in between. The CDR3 is 14 residues long. CDR3 protein: CASSFGGAGSEQFF. The DNA for the CDR3 is TGCGCCAGCAGCTTTGGGGGGGCCGGCTCTGAGCAGTTCTTC.

This clone was detected only once. V gene TRBV2 combines with J gene TRBJ2-7; 7 positions agree with TRBD1. Germline V gene data show CDR1 as SNHLY and CDR2 as FYNNEI. The CDR3 length is 16 residues. The V gene end was trimmed by 3 bases and the J gene end by 0 bases; junction bases not matched to a gene: 8. The CDR3 sequence is CASSDRQGITSYEQYF. CDR3 DNA sequence: TGTGCCAGCAGTGACCGACAGGGCATTACCTCCTACGAGCAGTACTTC.

The chain combines TRBV4-1 with TRBJ2-7, with TRBD2 matching over 10 bases. After removal of 1 base from V and 0 bases from J, the junction contained 9 bases not matched to a gene. The V gene's germline CDR1 is MGHRA and CDR2 YSYEKL. The CDR3 has 18 residues. DNA for the CDR3: TGCGCCAGCAGCCAAGTGGCTAGCGGGAGTGGCCTCTCCTACGAGCAGTACTTC. Translated: CASSQVASGSGLSYEQYF.

This clone appeared a single time. Other DNA sequences in the sample encode the same CDR3. The chain is built from TRBV2 and TRBJ1-5; TRBD1 matches at 7 bases. The CDR3 spans 13 residues. Germline CDR1 reads SNHLY; CDR2 reads FYNNEI. J gave up 2 bases and V 7 bases, and 2 bases lay outside the gene matches. The CDR3 is CASTGQGNQPQHF. The CDR3, as DNA: TGTGCCAGCACAGGACAGGGCAATCAGCCCCAGCATTTT.

The chain recombines TRBV29-1 with TRBJ2-7, with TRBD1 as a possible D gene (5 bases). The V gene lost 7 bases and the J gene lost 5 bases, with 15 bases spanning the gap. This CDR3 comprises 12 residues. Germline V lookup: CDR1 SQVTM, CDR2 ANQGSEA. The CDR3 DNA sequence: TGCAGCGCAAGCCAGGGCAGCGACGAGCAGTACTTC. Protein sequence: CSASQGSDEQYF.